The clone carrying this TCR beta chain came up a few times. Its antigen is unknown. Amplified regions were TCR beta CDR3 sequences from RNA transcripts. Using the HTBI primer set, a first-round RT-PCR was run on the TCR CDR3. TCRdb fed the multiplex PCR reads into MiXCR, producing one record per CDR3 protein. The table has 650,000 to 700,000 distinct CDR3 sequences, about 18% seen once; the top ten hold 15%. Extraction of PBMCs used more than 8.5 ml of fresh peripheral blood. The sample is drawn from a study of T cells in Graves' hyperthyroidism and ophthalmopathy. Study at large: Staff took peripheral blood when the initial diagnosis was made, before any treatment began. Study-level points and caveats: Researchers report that a 13 V-J model separated ophthalmopathy from stable hyperthyroidism. A median about 7 months before onset, the model predicted ophthalmopathy.

This CDR3 has 15 amino acids. Germline assignment: CDR1 DFQATT and CDR2 SNEGSKA (reference sequence). V was shortened by 4 bases and J by 6 bases, with 18 bases between the two germline ends. The TCR sequence derives from a man in his fifties with Graves' hyperthyroidism. The V call is TRBV20-1, the J call TRBJ2-2, with D possibly being TRBD1 (6 bases). Sequencing used blood. CDR3 sequence reads: CSAKATGQGSGELFF. The CDR3 coding sequence is TGCAGTGCTAAGGCTACAGGGCAGGGATCCGGGGAGCTGTTTTTT.